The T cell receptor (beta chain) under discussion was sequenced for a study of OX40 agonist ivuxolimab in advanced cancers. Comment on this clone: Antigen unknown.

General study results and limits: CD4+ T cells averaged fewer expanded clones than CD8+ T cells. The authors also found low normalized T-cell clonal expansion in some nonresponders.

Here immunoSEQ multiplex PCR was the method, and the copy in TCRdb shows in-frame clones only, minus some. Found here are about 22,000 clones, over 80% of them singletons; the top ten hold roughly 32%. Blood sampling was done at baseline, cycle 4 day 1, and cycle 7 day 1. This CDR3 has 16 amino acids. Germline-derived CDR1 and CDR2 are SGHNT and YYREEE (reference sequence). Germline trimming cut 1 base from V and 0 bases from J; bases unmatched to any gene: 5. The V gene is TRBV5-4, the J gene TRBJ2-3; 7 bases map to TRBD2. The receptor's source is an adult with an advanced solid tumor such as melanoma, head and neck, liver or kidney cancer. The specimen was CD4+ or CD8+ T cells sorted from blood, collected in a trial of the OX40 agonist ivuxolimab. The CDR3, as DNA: TGTGCCAGCAGCTTGCACGGAGCGGGGAGCACAGATACGCAGTATTTT. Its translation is CASSLHGAGSTDTQYF.